One sample yielded the 32 T cell receptor beta chains listed below, sequenced in a study of T cells in Graves' hyperthyroidism and ophthalmopathy. Amplification targeted TCR beta CDR3 regions from RNA transcripts. With the HTBI primer set, the TCR CDR3 went through a first round of RT-PCR. TCRdb redid the calling of the multiplex PCR reads with MiXCR, one entry per CDR3 protein. The table lists some 440,000 distinct CDR3 sequences, about a sixth of them singletons, with 14% in the top ten. Sequencing input: blood. The receptors were sampled from a woman under 30 with Graves' hyperthyroidism.

This clonotype came up a few times. V and J are TRBV6-2 or TRBV6-3 and TRBJ1-2; D not certain. V lost 5 bases and J 12 bases, leaving 22 bases between the germline ends. Germline-derived CDR1 and CDR2 are MNHEY and SVGEGT. The length of the CDR3 is 14 residues. In nucleotides, the CDR3 is TGTGCCAGCAGTACCGGACGGAGATTGGGTGGGAACACCTTC. Residues: CASSTGRRLGGNTF.

This clonotype was counted between two and nine times. The J gene is TRBJ2-1, the V gene TRBV5-8, with D uncertain. Germline CDR1 SGHTS, CDR2 YDEGEE. This CDR3 is built from 13 residues. V was shortened by 0 bases and J by 8 bases, with 9 bases between the two germline ends. In DNA form, the CDR3 reads TGTGCCAGCAGCTTGGGGTCGAGCTATGAGCAGTTCTTC. This gives the protein CASSLGSSYEQFF.

The rearrangement uses TRBV6-4 and TRBJ2-1; 12 nucleotides agree with TRBD2. V trimming: 6 bases; J trimming: 7 bases; junction bases outside the gene matches: 4. The CDR3 covers 14 residues. Germline CDR1 reads MRHNA; CDR2 reads SNTAGT. The CDR3 reads CASSTSGRINEQFF. CDR3 coding DNA: TGTGCCAGCAGCACTAGCGGGAGGATTAATGAGCAGTTCTTC.

This clonotype was picked up a small number of times. One end of the junction fails to match germline, which may point to a read error. The J gene is TRBJ2-7, the V gene TRBV5-1, with 7 bases that match TRBD1. Germline loops: CDR1 SGHRS, CDR2 YFSETQ. This CDR3 is built from 15 residues. The CDR3 is CASGLDPGDSYEQYF. The CDR3 DNA reads as TGCGCCAGCGGCTTGGATCCTGGGGACAGCTACGAGCAGTACTTC.

The chain is built from TRBV7-2 and TRBJ2-3; D remains ambiguous. Germline lookup yields CDR1 SGHTA and CDR2 FQGNSA. The CDR3 extends over 18 amino acids. V was clipped by 5 bases and J by 5 bases, with 26 bases between them. The CDR3 loop is CASSETLRAPKYGDTQYF. The CDR3 coding sequence is TGTGCCAGCAGCGAGACCCTTCGGGCCCCCAAGTATGGAGATACGCAGTATTTT.

This clonotype was detected many times. The chain is built from TRBV29-1 and TRBJ1-1, with TRBD1 as a possible D gene (5 bases). This CDR3 contains 13 residues. The V gene lost 4 bases and the J gene lost 4 bases, with 13 bases spanning the gap. The germline V gene has CDR1 SQVTM and CDR2 ANQGSEA. The CDR3 here is CSVGAGFVTEAFF. CDR3 nucleotides: TGCAGCGTTGGGGCAGGGTTTGTCACTGAAGCTTTCTTT.

This clonotype was found a few times. This chain uses TRBV11-2 with TRBJ2-2; no clear D. Germline V gives CDR1 SGHAT, CDR2 FQNNGV. CDR3 size: 14 residues. V lost 5 bases and J lost 0, with 7 bases in between. Here the CDR3 reads CASSPTTNTGELFF. The CDR3 DNA is TGTGCCAGCAGCCCCACAACGAACACCGGGGAGCTGTTTTTT.

J is TRBJ2-7 and V is TRBV12-3 or TRBV12-4; D gene uncertain. The CDR3 totals 15 residues. Between the trimmed V and J ends, which lost 5 bases and 0 bases, there was a span of 14 bases. The CDR3 nucleotides read TGTGCCAGCAGTCCTCTGCGTGTGAACTCCTACGAGCAGTACTTC. Translating gives CASSPLRVNSYEQYF.

This clonotype was counted a few times. The rearrangement uses TRBV15 and TRBJ1-2; D is ambiguous. The germline V gene encodes CDR1 LNHNV and CDR2 YYDKDF (reference sequence). This CDR3 has 16 amino acids. The V end was cut by 0 bases, the J end by 5 bases, with 16 bases between. The DNA of the CDR3 is TGTGCCACCAGCAGAGATCTGGGTGGGCTAACGTATGGCTACACCTTC. Its translation is CATSRDLGGLTYGYTF. Looking up the rest from reference TRBV15 and TRBJ1-2 gives the full variable domain: DAMVIQNPRYQVTQFGKPVTLSCSQTLNHNVMYWYQQKSSQAPKLLFHYYDKDFNNEADTPDNFQSRRPNTSFCFLDIRSPGLGDTAMYLCATSRDLGGLTYGYTFGSGTRLTVV.

Ten or more counts support this clonotype. The chain joins TRBV12-3 or TRBV12-4 to TRBJ2-2, with TRBD1 matching over 10 bases. V gave up 7 bases and J gave up 9 bases; unmatched junction bases: 8. CDR3 length: 14 residues. The CDR3, as DNA: TGTGCCAGCACCAAGGGACAGGGGAGGCGGGAGCTGTTTTTT. Translation gives CASTKGQGRRELFF.

The table lists this clonotype with a few counts. The rearrangement links TRBV19 to TRBJ2-1, with TRBD2 identical over 7 bases. The CDR3 totals 14 residues. Looked up from germline, CDR1 is LNHDA and CDR2 is SQIVND (reference sequence). Unmatched junction bases numbered 2, after V lost 1 base and J lost 5 bases. The CDR3 sequence is CASSIASGDNEQFF. The CDR3 region has the DNA TGTGCCAGTAGTATAGCTAGCGGCGACAATGAGCAGTTCTTC.

The sample holds many counts of this clonotype. The chain recombines TRBV27 with TRBJ2-3; D tentatively fits TRBD1 or TRBD2 (6 bases each). Germline V gene lookup returns CDR1 MNHEY and CDR2 SMNVEV (reference sequence). The V end lost 6 bases, the J end lost 4 bases, and 23 bases lay between the germline ends. The CDR3 consists of 17 residues. Here the CDR3 DNA reads TGTGCCAGCAGCAGTGGTGCGGGACAAGTTTGGGCAGATACGCAGTATTTT. This translates into CASSSGAGQVWADTQYF.

This clonotype was seen repeatedly, ten times or more. The chain combines TRBV27 with TRBJ2-2; D is unresolved. Germline V gives CDR1 MNHEY, CDR2 SMNVEV (reference sequence). CDR3 length: 16 residues. V lost 4 bases and J 1 base, leaving 13 bases between the germline ends. CDR3 region: CASSSQSHQNTGELFF. The CDR3 region has the DNA TGTGCCAGCAGTTCACAGAGCCACCAGAACACCGGGGAGCTGTTTTTT.

The CDR3 nucleotides are TGTGCCAGCAGCTCCATAGCGGGAGGGCCGGTCGAGCAGTACTTC. This encodes CASSSIAGGPVEQYF. This sequence joins TRBV11-2 and TRBJ2-7; 11 bases are shared with TRBD2. The CDR3 length is 15 residues. Unmatched junction bases numbered 8, after V lost 4 bases and J lost 6 bases. The germline V gene encodes CDR1 SGHAT and CDR2 FQNNGV.

In the case of this clonotype: This may come from a read error, since a much larger clone is one base off. The chain couples TRBV11-2 to TRBJ1-2; D is possibly TRBD1 (5 bases). The germline gives CDR1 SGHAT, CDR2 FQNNGV. The CDR3 has 15 residues. In nucleotides, the CDR3 is TGTGCCAGCGGCTTACATTGGGACGGGTACTATGGCTACACCTTC. Amino acid sequence: CASGLHWDGYYGYTF.

V and J are TRBV4-1 and TRBJ1-2; TRBD1 agrees at 9 bases. The V gene's germline CDR1 is MGHRA and CDR2 YSYEKL. The CDR3 is 15 amino acids. V shed 7 bases and J 2 bases; nucleotides not matched to a gene: 8. CDR3 protein: CASTILTGGNYGYTF. The CDR3 region has the DNA TGCGCCAGCACGATCTTGACAGGGGGAAACTATGGCTACACCTTC.

This clonotype was picked up many times. The chain carries TRBV10-1 and TRBJ2-3, with D possibly TRBD2 on 5 matching bases. The CDR3 is 13 residues long. Per the germline V gene, CDR1 is WNHNN and CDR2 is SYGVQD (reference sequence). V lost 6 bases and J lost 1, with 8 bases in between. This chain's CDR3 is CASRGSGTDTQYF. DNA of the CDR3: TGCGCCAGCAGGGGTAGCGGCACAGATACGCAGTATTTT.

The chain uses TRBV25-1 and TRBJ2-2, with a possible D match to TRBD2 (5 bases). The germline V gene encodes CDR1 MGHDK and CDR2 SYGVNS. This CDR3 is built from 14 residues. V lost 4 bases and J 2 bases, leaving 8 bases between the germline ends. The CDR3 bases are TGTGCCAGCAGTGGGAGCGGAAACACCGGGGAGCTGTTTTTT. Amino acids: CASSGSGNTGELFF.

This clonotype was recorded at least ten times. The chain carries TRBV28 and TRBJ2-3; D may correspond to TRBD1 or TRBD2 (6 bases each). This CDR3 comprises 15 residues. The germline V gene encodes CDR1 MDHEN and CDR2 SYDVKM. Deletions cut 4 bases from V and 6 bases from J, with 17 bases between. CDR3 amino acids: CASSSNRVGGDTQYF. CDR3 DNA: TGTGCCAGCAGTTCAAACAGGGTTGGAGGGGATACGCAGTATTTT.

V usage is TRBV6-2 or TRBV6-3 and J usage is TRBJ2-3; D is unclear. Germline lookup yields CDR1 MNHEY and CDR2 SVGEGT. There are 15 residues in the CDR3. V lost 4 bases and J lost 1, with 12 bases in between. The CDR3 spells CASSFGPTGTDTQYF. CDR3 coding DNA: TGTGCCAGCAGTTTCGGACCCACCGGCACAGATACGCAGTATTTT.

In its sample, this clonotype was seen a few times. CDR3 amino acids: CASSVGGFSGELFF. For the CDR3, the DNA is TGTGCCAGCAGCGTAGGTGGTTTTTCTGGGGAGCTGTTTTTT. V is TRBV9 and J is TRBJ2-2; the D is unclear. CDR3 length: 14 amino acids. Germline CDR1 reads SGDLS; CDR2 reads YYNGEE. The germline V and J ends were trimmed by 0 bases and 8 bases, with 11 bases remaining between them.

There are a few counts of this clonotype. The chain combines TRBV6-4 with TRBJ2-4; 11 bases are a match to TRBD1. The CDR3 contains 14 residues. Germline assignment: CDR1 MRHNA and CDR2 SNTAGT. Trimming at V came to 6 bases and at J to 8 bases, leaving 6 bases not matched to a gene. The CDR3 nucleotides read TGTGCCAGCAGGGGACAGGGGGATACGGACATTCAGTACTTC. Protein sequence: CASRGQGDTDIQYF.

In this sample, this clonotype turned up a few times. The chain recombines TRBV5-6 with TRBJ2-5; 9 bases are shared with TRBD2. V lost 3 bases and J lost 1; bases outside the gene matches: 22. This CDR3 region has 21 residues. The V gene's germline CDR1 is SGHDT and CDR2 YYEEEE. The CDR3 loop reads CASSSDYPAGGIRQSQETQYF. The CDR3, as DNA: TGTGCCAGCAGCTCCGACTACCCCGCGGGGGGGATCAGGCAGAGCCAAGAGACCCAGTACTTC.

V and J are TRBV28 and TRBJ1-4; D ambiguous. The V gene's germline CDR1 is MDHEN and CDR2 SYDVKM. The V end was cut by 2 bases, the J end by 1 base, with 2 bases between. CDR3 size: 13 residues. The CDR3 reads CASSLRTNEKLFF. CDR3 nucleotide sequence: TGTGCCAGCAGTTTAAGAACTAATGAAAAACTGTTTTTT.

V gene TRBV4-3 combines with J gene TRBJ2-1, with D perhaps TRBD1 or TRBD2 (6 bases each). The germline V and J ends were trimmed by 6 bases and 1 base, with 16 bases remaining between them. The CDR3 runs 16 residues. Germline-derived CDR1 and CDR2 are LGHNA and YSLEER. The CDR3 is CASSISGGGSYNEQFF. CDR3 in DNA: TGCGCCAGCAGTATTAGCGGAGGGGGATCCTACAATGAGCAGTTCTTC.

In its sample, this clonotype was seen many times. The chain combines TRBV7-3 with TRBJ1-2, with D maybe TRBD1 (5 bases). This CDR3 contains 13 residues. CDR1 is SGHTA and CDR2 is FQGTGA in the germline V gene. V gave up 5 bases and J gave up 6 bases, with 13 bases separating them. Written as DNA, the CDR3 is TGTGCCAGCAGCACATCAGGGTATGATGGCTACACCTTC. This codes for CASSTSGYDGYTF.

Many counts were recorded for this clonotype. V gene TRBV5-5 combines with J gene TRBJ1-1; D might be TRBD1 (6 bases). This CDR3 comprises 14 residues. Trimming removed 4 bases at V and 4 bases at J, with 14 bases between. Germline lookup yields CDR1 SGHKS and CDR2 YYEKEE (reference sequence). CDR3 coding DNA: TGTGCCAGCAGCAACCGACAGGACCCCACTGAAGCTTTCTTT. It translates to CASSNRQDPTEAFF.

This clonotype was recorded many times. CDR3 bases: TGTGCCAGCGCGCGGCGGGAGGCGGATACGCAGTATTTT. Residues: CASARREADTQYF. The V gene is TRBV11-1, the J gene TRBJ2-3, with 8 nucleotides matching TRBD2. The CDR3 covers 13 residues. V lost 8 bases to trimming and J lost 6 bases; unmatched junction nucleotides: 7. Germline V gives CDR1 SGHAT, CDR2 FQDESV (reference sequence).

This clonotype showed up many times. CDR3 DNA: TGTGCCAGCAGTTACGACAGTTTAGCAGCGGGATCGCAAGAGACCCAGTACTTC. Translating gives CASSYDSLAAGSQETQYF. The V call is TRBV6-6, the J call TRBJ2-5, with 7 bases lining up with TRBD2. Looked up from germline, CDR1 is MNHNY and CDR2 is SVGAGI (reference sequence). The V and J ends lost 2 bases and 2 bases, in that order; junction bases with no gene match: 14. The CDR3 covers 18 residues.

This chain joins TRBV15 and TRBJ1-2; a possible D gene is TRBD1 (5 bases). CDR1 LNHNV and CDR2 YYDKDF come from the germline V gene (reference sequence). The CDR3 has 15 residues. V shed 0 bases and J shed 4 bases, with 12 bases lying between them. This CDR3 reads CATSRDLRGTYGYTF. The CDR3 nucleotides read TGTGCCACCAGCAGAGATCTCCGGGGCACCTATGGCTACACCTTC.

This clonotype has a count of ten or more. The chain combines TRBV28 with TRBJ2-7; TRBD1 agrees at 8 bases. With 9 bases clipped from V and 0 bases from J, the junction kept 10 bases outside the gene matches. The CDR3 has 15 residues. CDR1 is MDHEN and CDR2 is SYDVKM in the germline V gene. CDR3 amino acids: CASTRDTGGSYEQYF. The CDR3 bases are TGTGCCAGTACCCGAGATACAGGGGGCTCCTACGAGCAGTACTTC.

The chain couples TRBV4-2 to TRBJ2-3; D is perhaps TRBD2 (5 bases). The germline gives CDR1 LGHNA, CDR2 YNFKEQ. Trimming left V 4 bases short and J 2 bases short, with 16 bases between. The length of the CDR3 is 16 residues. CDR3 loop: CASSLGLSTTTDTQYF. For the CDR3, the DNA is TGTGCCAGCAGCCTAGGACTTTCAACAACCACAGATACGCAGTATTTT.